This T cell receptor beta chain was captured in a study of spatial heterogeneity in lung cancer. Study results and caveats: Resection saw ubiquitous expanded tumor TCRs appear in blood more than follow-up did.

This clonotype was observed at least ten times. Its antigen is unknown. CDR3 size: 16 residues. Germline V gene sequence: CDR1 ENHRY, CDR2 SYGVKD. J gave up 0 bases and V 4 bases, and 7 bases lay outside the gene matches. Stated time point: sample taken at primary tumor resection. Samples were donated by 72 untreated early-stage non-small cell lung cancer patients. Every TCR cDNA molecule bore a unique molecular identifier. MiXCR, run by TCRdb on the 5' RACE reads, gives a single entry per CDR3 protein. Of about 23,000 distinct CDR3 sequences in the sample, about 3% are singletons; the top ten hold less than 35%.

The starting material was PBMCs, obtained at surgery. The chain uses TRBV10-3 and TRBJ2-7; 9 nucleotides agree with TRBD2. The sequence was collected from a female donor with early-stage non-small cell lung cancer. The CDR3 is CAISGSTSGRSYEQYF. The CDR3 DNA reads TGTGCCATCAGTGGTTCAACTAGCGGGCGCTCCTACGAGCAGTACTTC.